What follows is one T cell receptor beta chain and its context. The CDR3 is made up of 18 amino acids. The V segment lost 0 bases and the J segment 2 bases; nucleotides outside the gene matches: 11. Germline-derived CDR1 and CDR2 are MNHEY and SVGAGI. This sample was included in a study of patients and donors after allogeneic stem cell transplantation. One entry per CDR3 protein, called by TCRdb with MiXCR from the RT-PCR reads. Found here are 150,000 to 200,000 distinct CDR3 sequences, more than 20% of them singletons; the top ten hold 26%. This sequence was found in a human donor who was either an allogeneic HSCT recipient or a stem cell or donor lymphocyte infusion donor (not recorded which). It is not recorded whose cells these are; they may come from a transplant donor. The sequencing sample was made of blood, either unsorted or a sorted T cell fraction (not recorded which). The rearrangement links TRBV6-5 to TRBJ2-3; 7 bases are shared with TRBD2. Written as DNA, the CDR3 is TGTGCCAGCAGTTACTCGCGGGACTACAACTCTAACACAGATACGCAGTATTTT. This encodes CASSYSRDYNSNTDTQYF.